These 17 T cell receptor beta chains share one sample of origin, sequenced in a study of T-cell memory formation after mild COVID-19 (dated by TCRdb to the early 2020s). The library was made by 5' RACE. Data came from an Illumina NovaSeq 6000. The public reads were run again by TCRdb, first through fastp at Q25 and then through MiXCR, and only productive beta chains were kept. Entries are consolidated by CDR3 protein sequence, retaining the most common genes and DNA. The sample profile shows more than 300,000 distinct CDR3 sequences; roughly an eighth of them were found once. Of the sample, 21% is held by the ten largest clones. The sample taken for sequencing was PBMCs or a T cell subset sorted from them (not recorded which). All receptors come from a young man who had mild COVID-19 (a few samples of this study predate the infection). The sample titles of this study are shuffled in the database, so cell type and time point are left out; the donor was told from shared clones.

This sequence joins TRBV14 and TRBJ2-1; 9 bases map to TRBD2. The CDR3 contains 17 residues. Germline V CDR1 and CDR2: SGHDN, FVKESK. The J segment lost 8 bases and the V segment lost 2 bases, leaving 13 bases of the junction unmatched. CDR3 protein: CASSQQGVAGADDEQFF. CDR3 DNA sequence: TGTGCCAGCAGCCAACAGGGAGTAGCGGGGGCCGACGATGAGCAGTTCTTC. Combining the CDR3 with reference TRBV14 and TRBJ2-1 gives the whole variable domain EAGVTQFPSHSVIEKGQTVTLRCDPISGHDNLYWYRRVMGKEIKFLLHFVKESKQDESGMPNNRFLAERTGGTYSTLKVQPAELEDSGVYFCASSQQGVAGADDEQFFGPGTRLTVL.

This chain connects TRBV5-6 to TRBJ2-7; possible D gene TRBD1, 5 bases. Trimming cost V 0 bases and J 4 bases, with 8 bases left between them. Looked up from germline, CDR1 is SGHDT and CDR2 is YYEEEE. The CDR3 has 13 residues. The CDR3 region has the DNA TGTGCCAGCAGCTTGGGACAGATATACGAGCAGTACGTC. Translation: CASSLGQIYEQYV.

This clonotype was picked up one time. This sequence joins TRBV15 and TRBJ1-6; D gene ambiguous. There are 13 residues in the CDR3. Trimming removed 4 bases from V and 7 bases from J, with 8 bases in between. CDR1 LNHNV and CDR2 YYDKDF come from the germline V gene (reference sequence). In DNA, the CDR3 is TGTGCCACCAGCACCCGAGGCAATTCACCCCTCCACTTT. Translation gives CATSTRGNSPLHF. Drawing the rest from reference TRBV15 and TRBJ1-6, the complete variable domain is DAMVIQNPRYQVTQFGKPVTLSCSQTLNHNVMYWYQQKSSQAPKLLFHYYDKDFNNEADTPDNFQSRRPNTSFCFLDIRSPGLGDTAMYLCATSTRGNSPLHFGNGTRLTVT.

As DNA, the CDR3 is TGCGCCAGCAGCCGGGGACAGGGGATCACCTATAATTCACCCCTCCACTTT. This translates into CASSRGQGITYNSPLHF. This chain links TRBV4-3 with TRBJ1-6, with 10 bases that match TRBD1. Per germline, CDR1 LGHNA and CDR2 YSLEER. V was clipped by 4 bases and J by 2 bases; unmatched bases: 5. There are 17 residues in the CDR3.

V is TRBV11-2 and J is TRBJ1-5; D gene ambiguous. Germline lookup yields CDR1 SGHAT and CDR2 FQNNGV. V was pared by 4 bases and J by 3 bases, with 7 bases between. This CDR3 has 13 residues. DNA of the CDR3: TGTGCCAGCAGCTCTCAAAACAATCAGCCCCAGCATTTT. Protein product: CASSSQNNQPQHF. Drawing the rest from reference TRBV11-2 and TRBJ1-5, the complete variable domain is EAGVAQSPRYKIIEKRQSVAFWCNPISGHATLYWYQQILGQGPKLLIQFQNNGVVDDSQLPKDRFSAERLKGVDSTLKIQPAKLEDSAVYLCASSSQNNQPQHFGDGTRLSIL.

V gene TRBV29-1 combines with J gene TRBJ2-3, with 7 bases identical to TRBD2. Losses at the gene ends were 4 bases for V and 4 bases for J; bases not matched to a gene: 8. The germline V gene encodes CDR1 SQVTM and CDR2 ANQGSEA. This CDR3 spans 14 amino acids. CDR3 coding DNA: TGCAGCGTTGGTGAAATGGGGGGGGCAGATACGCAGTATTTT. Its translation is CSVGEMGGADTQYF.

This clonotype occurred once. The chain combines TRBV6-5 with TRBJ2-3, with TRBD2 matching over 8 bases. The CDR3 runs to 15 residues. The J segment lost 0 bases and the V segment lost 5 bases, leaving 4 bases of the junction unmatched. Germline values: CDR1 MNHEY, CDR2 SVGAGI. CDR3 in DNA: TGTGCCAGCAGTAGACTAGCGCTTAGCACAGATACGCAGTATTTT. It encodes CASSRLALSTDTQYF.

This clonotype was detected a few times. The J gene is TRBJ1-1, the V gene TRBV7-2, with a possible D match to TRBD1 (6 bases). The CDR3 length is 16 residues. V was cut by 6 bases and J by 3 bases, with 20 bases left in between. Looked up from germline, CDR1 is SGHTA and CDR2 is FQGNSA. CDR3 DNA sequence: TGTGCCAGCAGACAAAGGTGGGGGGCGCGAGACACTGAAGCTTTCTTT. Protein: CASRQRWGARDTEAFF.

In its sample, this clonotype was seen many times. The CDR3 bases are TGTGCCAGCAGGAACACGAACACCGGGGAGCTGTTTTTT. Translating gives CASRNTNTGELFF. The J gene is TRBJ2-2, the V gene TRBV7-8; D not certain. The V end lost 6 bases, the J end lost 0 bases, and 5 bases lay between the germline ends. Germline assignment: CDR1 SGHVS and CDR2 FQNEAQ. This CDR3 comprises 13 residues.

This clonotype was detected a few times. The chain links TRBV29-1 to TRBJ1-2; a possible D gene is TRBD1 (5 bases). The CDR3 spans 14 residues. Germline-derived CDR1 and CDR2 are SQVTM and ANQGSEA. The V gene lost 6 bases and the J gene lost 6 bases, with 20 bases spanning the gap. The CDR3 region is CSVSTHNQGDGYTF. The CDR3 region has the DNA TGCAGCGTCTCCACTCATAATCAGGGAGATGGCTACACCTTC.

This clonotype occurred a few times. The J gene is TRBJ2-7, the V gene TRBV5-6; D uncertain. Germline V lookup: CDR1 SGHDT, CDR2 YYEEEE. The CDR3 is 15 residues long. V lost 4 bases and J 0 bases, leaving 14 bases between the germline ends. CDR3 residues: CASSPPDLSSYEQYF. The CDR3, as DNA: TGTGCCAGCAGCCCTCCGGACCTCAGCTCCTACGAGCAGTACTTC.

This clonotype was counted only a few times. The chain has TRBV6-6 and TRBJ1-2, with no clear D. Germline-derived CDR1 and CDR2 are MNHNY and SVGAGI (reference sequence). The CDR3 is made up of 15 amino acids. V lost 6 bases and J lost 8, with 22 bases in between. CDR3: CASSRVVGQAEGYTF. In DNA form, the CDR3 reads TGTGCCAGCAGCCGAGTTGTCGGTCAAGCGGAGGGCTACACCTTC.

This clonotype was picked up a small number of times. The chain joins TRBV4-2 to TRBJ2-1, with a weak D call TRBD1 (7 bases). The V end lost 0 bases, the J end lost 4 bases, and 19 bases lay between the germline ends. Per germline, CDR1 LGHNA and CDR2 YNFKEQ. The CDR3 is 18 residues long. The CDR3, as DNA: TGTGCCAGCAGCCAAGAGGGCCCCTCAGGGGGGATTTACAATGAGCAGTTCTTC. Residues: CASSQEGPSGGIYNEQFF.

This clonotype was counted many times. The J gene is TRBJ1-1, the V gene TRBV29-1; D is undetermined. Per the germline V gene, CDR1 is SQVTM and CDR2 is ANQGSEA. The length of the CDR3 is 13 residues. Trimming stripped 4 bases from V and 2 bases from J, with 11 bases between. CDR3 nucleotides: TGCAGCGTTGCCCTCTTGGGTAACACTGAAGCTTTCTTT. This translates into CSVALLGNTEAFF.

This clonotype came up a few times. The V gene is TRBV20-1, the J gene TRBJ1-1; D perhaps matches TRBD1 (5 bases). Per the germline V gene, CDR1 is DFQATT and CDR2 is SNEGSKA (reference sequence). Between the trimmed V and J ends, which lost 4 bases and 2 bases, there was a span of 14 bases. CDR3 length equals 14 residues. The CDR3 spells CSANSGSLNTEAFF. The CDR3 bases are TGCAGTGCTAATTCAGGGTCCCTAAACACTGAAGCTTTCTTT.

The chain joins TRBV20-1 to TRBJ2-2; 10 bases agree with TRBD2. V shed 2 bases, J shed 7 bases, and the junction held 7 bases outside the gene matches. The CDR3 runs to 15 residues. CDR1 DFQATT and CDR2 SNEGSKA come from the germline V gene (reference sequence). The CDR3 is CSARSLAGSIGELFF. CDR3 in DNA: TGCAGTGCTAGATCACTAGCGGGGAGTATCGGGGAGCTGTTTTTT.

The sample holds a few counts of this clonotype. V is TRBV5-1 and J is TRBJ2-1; D could derive from TRBD1 or TRBD2 (5 bases each). Looked up from germline, CDR1 is SGHRS and CDR2 is YFSETQ. The CDR3 covers 16 residues. V shed 4 bases and J shed 3 bases, with 17 bases lying between them. CDR3 nucleotides: TGCGCCAGCAGCCCAGAGGGGCTCACTAACTACAATGAGCAGTTCTTC. Protein sequence: CASSPEGLTNYNEQFF.